A selection of T cell receptor beta chains follows, all from one sample in a study of STAT5B mutations in CD4+ large granular lymphocyte leukemia. Data came from immunoSEQ multiplex PCR; TCRdb stores just in-frame clones and leaves some out. This table holds more than 30,000 clones, 85% to 90% found once. Sequencing was carried out using CD4+ T cells from blood buffy coats. The receptors originated from a human donor in good health. Each CDR3 is given with its conserved first and last residue. A D gene is named only where the DNA matches it firmly. Clone size is given for some rows only: seen once, a few or many times, or a class if the clone is expanded.

V: TRBV27
J: TRBJ1-5
D: .
size: few
CDR3: CASSPQWHQPQHF
DNA: TGTGCCAGCAGCCCCCAGTGGCACCAGCCCCAGCATTTT

V: TRBV6-6
J: TRBJ2-7
D: TRBD2
size: .
CDR3: CASSSPRSGSYEQYF
DNA: TGTGCCAGCAGTTCCCCTAGGAGCGGGAGTTACGAGCAGTACTTC

V: TRBV7-9
J: TRBJ1-1
D: TRBD1
size: .
CDR3: CASSRGTGDTEAFF
DNA: TGTGCCAGCAGCCGCGGGACAGGGGACACTGAAGCTTTCTTT

V: TRBV19
J: TRBJ2-2
D: .
size: .
CDR3: CASSTGYTGELFF
DNA: TGTGCCAGTAGCACGGGTTACACCGGGGAGCTGTTTTTT

V: TRBV7-3
J: TRBJ2-3
D: TRBD2
size: .
CDR3: CASSLTSGSTDTQYF
DNA: TGTGCCAGCAGCTTAACTAGCGGGAGCACAGATACGCAGTATTTT

V: TRBV10-3
J: TRBJ1-2
D: .
size: .
CDR3: CAISDFRGRDFHGYTF
DNA: TGTGCCATCAGTGACTTTAGGGGGAGGGATTTTCATGGCTACACCTTC

V: TRBV6-1
J: TRBJ1-5
D: .
size: .
CDR3: CASRETSVGPQHF
DNA: TGTGCCAGCAGGGAAACATCTGTGGGGCCCCAGCATTTT

V: TRBV19
J: TRBJ2-3
D: .
size: .
CDR3: CASSIQGPDTQYF
DNA: TGTGCCAGTAGTATCCAGGGGCCAGATACGCAGTATTTT

V: TRBV9
J: TRBJ2-1
D: TRBD2
size: .
CDR3: CASSARSGTIYNEQFF
DNA: TGTGCCAGCAGCGCCCGCTCCGGGACTATATACAATGAGCAGTTCTTC

V: TRBV5-4
J: TRBJ2-5
D: TRBD2
size: once
CDR3: CASTTSWDSGGQETQYF
DNA: TGTGCCAGCACCACCTCGTGGGATAGCGGGGGCCAAGAGACCCAGTACTTC

V: TRBV27
J: TRBJ2-7
D: .
size: .
CDR3: CASSWGGGHTSYEQYF
DNA: TGTGCCAGCAGTTGGGGTGGGGGACACACTTCCTACGAGCAGTACTTC

V: TRBV11-3
J: TRBJ2-1
D: .
size: once
CDR3: CASSLGDSNEQFF
DNA: TGTGCCAGCAGCTTAGGGGACTCCAATGAGCAGTTCTTC

V: TRBV20-1
J: TRBJ1-1
D: .
size: .
CDR3: CSADRTEAFF
DNA: TGCAGTGCGGACCGCACTGAAGCTTTCTTT

V: TRBV6-6
J: TRBJ2-3
D: TRBD2
size: .
CDR3: CASSPTSGKGDTQYF
DNA: TGTGCCAGCAGCCCGACTAGCGGGAAGGGAGATACGCAGTATTTT

V: TRBV25-1
J: TRBJ2-1
D: .
size: .
CDR3: CASSGVYNEQFF
DNA: TGTGCCAGCAGTGGTGTCTACAATGAGCAGTTCTTC

V: TRBV28
J: TRBJ2-3
D: .
size: once
CDR3: CASSLPSTDTQYF
DNA: TGTGCCAGCAGTCTGCCTAGCACAGATACGCAGTATTTT

V: TRBV19
J: TRBJ1-5
D: TRBD1
size: few
CDR3: CASTLGTGGRWDQPQHF
DNA: TGTGCCAGTACCCTCGGGACAGGGGGAAGGTGGGATCAGCCCCAGCATTTT

V: TRBV7-8
J: TRBJ2-1
D: .
size: .
CDR3: CASSLNPPGYNEQFF
DNA: TGTGCCAGCAGCCTAAACCCACCGGGATACAATGAGCAGTTCTTC

V: TRBV18
J: TRBJ1-1
D: .
size: .
CDR3: CASSPSGGPRGTEAFF
DNA: TGTGCCAGCTCACCTTCGGGGGGCCCGAGGGGGACTGAAGCTTTCTTT

V: TRBV27
J: TRBJ1-2
D: TRBD1
size: .
CDR3: CASSLVGGGYGYTF
DNA: TGTGCCAGCAGTTTGGTAGGGGGCGGCTATGGCTACACCTTC

V: TRBV5-1
J: TRBJ2-5
D: .
size: once
CDR3: CASSLVWAQETQYF
DNA: TGCGCCAGCAGCTTGGTGTGGGCACAAGAGACCCAGTACTTC

V: TRBV7-6
J: TRBJ1-4
D: .
size: .
CDR3: CASSPPGATTNEKLFF
DNA: TGTGCCAGCAGCCCCCCCGGGGCGACAACTAATGAAAAACTGTTTTTT

V: TRBV6-6
J: TRBJ2-5
D: TRBD2
size: .
CDR3: CASSQTSGRQETQYF
DNA: TGTGCCAGCAGTCAGACTAGCGGGAGGCAAGAGACCCAGTACTTC

V: TRBV6-5
J: TRBJ1-2
D: TRBD1
size: .
CDR3: CASSYSITGQGAYTF
DNA: TGTGCCAGCAGTTACTCGATAACCGGACAGGGGGCCTACACCTTC